The 26 T cell receptor beta chains reported below all come from one sample, sequenced in a study of radiation and T cells in renal cell carcinoma. Sequencing used immunoSEQ multiplex PCR; TCRdb keeps in-frame clones, though not all of them. The sample lists fewer than 80,000 clones, roughly 80% occurring once. The sample's time point: blood 4 weeks post-SBRT, at nephrectomy. Treatment here: 15 Gy SBRT to primary tumor, nephrectomy 4 weeks later. This material consisted of blood, taken from a patient whose treatment included radiotherapy and nephrectomy. These receptor sequences come from a woman in her sixties or seventies with renal cell carcinoma.

The J gene is TRBJ2-1, the V gene TRBV10-3, with a weak D call TRBD2 (6 bases). CDR1 ENHRY and CDR2 SYGVKD come from the germline V gene. The CDR3 length is 14 residues. V lost 6 bases, J lost 5 bases, and 14 bases lay in between. CDR3 residues: CAIRREPPDNEQFF. CDR3 bases: TGTGCCATCAGACGGGAGCCCCCGGACAATGAGCAGTTCTTC.

There are a few counts of this clone. This chain links TRBV7-9 with TRBJ1-1, with D maybe TRBD1 (5 bases). This CDR3 is 14 amino acids long. Trimming took off 2 bases at V and 2 bases at J, with 9 bases between the two ends. Germline assignment: CDR1 SEHNR and CDR2 FQNEAQ (reference sequence). CDR3 amino acids: CASSLSGRNTEAFF. DNA for the CDR3: TGTGCCAGCAGCTTATCGGGGCGTAACACTGAAGCTTTCTTT.

V and J are TRBV28 and TRBJ2-7; the D gene is possibly TRBD1 (6 bases). Trimming stripped 3 bases from V and 4 bases from J, with 13 bases between. This CDR3 region has 14 residues. Per the germline V gene, CDR1 is MDHEN and CDR2 is SYDVKM. In DNA form, the CDR3 reads TGTGCCAGCAGTTTGAGACAGGAGGATTACGAGCAGTACTTC. Amino acids: CASSLRQEDYEQYF. Together with reference TRBV28 and TRBJ2-7, the CDR3 gives the full variable domain: DVKVTQSSRYLVKRTGEKVFLECVQDMDHENMFWYRQDPGLGLRLIYFSYDVKMKEKGDIPEGYSVSREKKERFSLILESASTNQTSMYLCASSLRQEDYEQYFGPGTRLTVT.

This clone was seen a few times. The genes are TRBV6-1 and TRBJ1-1; D may be TRBD1 (5 bases). There are 12 residues in the CDR3. V dropped 9 bases and J dropped 0 bases, with 8 bases sitting between them. Germline V gene data show CDR1 as MNHNS and CDR2 as SASEGT. The CDR3 sequence: CASGHLNTEAFF. The DNA of the CDR3 is TGTGCCAGTGGACACCTGAACACTGAAGCTTTCTTT.

This rearrangement joins TRBV9 to TRBJ2-1; 8 bases are a match to TRBD2. CDR1 SGDLS and CDR2 YYNGEE come from the germline V gene. CDR3 length: 17 amino acids. Trimming took 4 bases from V and 5 from J; bases not matched to a gene: 14. The CDR3 reads CASSPLVAGGANNEQFF. The CDR3 coding sequence is TGTGCCAGCAGCCCCCTCGTGGCCGGGGGGGCCAACAATGAGCAGTTCTTC.

CDR3 bases: TGTGCCAGCAGTGAAGGCAGGACCAATGAAAAACTGTTTTTT. Amino acid sequence: CASSEGRTNEKLFF. V and J are TRBV6-1 and TRBJ1-4; no reliable D call. V lost 1 base to trimming and J lost 5 bases, with 8 bases between them. The germline V gene has CDR1 MNHNS and CDR2 SASEGT. The CDR3 runs 14 residues.

The chain employs TRBV7-8 and TRBJ1-5; D perhaps matches TRBD1 (5 bases). The V end was cut by 0 bases, the J end by 3 bases, with 9 bases between. CDR1 is SGHVS, CDR2 FQNEAQ, per germline. There are 15 residues in the CDR3. The CDR3 bases are TGTGCCAGCAGCTTAGCGGGACGGATCAATCAGCCCCAGCATTTT. Translated, it gives CASSLAGRINQPQHF.

V usage is TRBV2 and J usage is TRBJ2-2, with D maybe TRBD2 (6 bases). The CDR3 sequence is 14 residues long. V was cut by 3 bases and J by 3 bases, with 8 bases left in between. Germline assignment: CDR1 SNHLY and CDR2 FYNNEI. CDR3 amino acids: CASSDGGYTGELFF. The CDR3 nucleotides read TGTGCCAGCAGTGATGGGGGGTACACCGGGGAGCTGTTTTTT.

This CDR3 reads CASSPGTANTEAFF. CDR3 DNA sequence: TGTGCCAGCAGCCCGGGGACGGCCAACACTGAAGCTTTCTTT. V gene TRBV7-3 combines with J gene TRBJ1-1, with D possibly being TRBD1 (5 bases). This CDR3 comprises 14 residues. Germline CDR1 is SGHTA and CDR2 is FQGTGA. The ends were cut back, 5 bases at V and 2 bases at J, with 12 bases in the middle. The whole variable domain, filled in from reference TRBV7-3 and TRBJ1-1, reads GAGVSQTPSNKVTEKGKYVELRCDPISGHTALYWYRQSLGQGPEFLIYFQGTGAADDSGLPNDRFFAVRPEGSVSTLKIQRTERGDSAVYLCASSPGTANTEAFFGQGTRLTVV.

This clone showed up just once. The chain links TRBV4-2 to TRBJ2-3; possible D gene TRBD2, 5 bases. This CDR3 region has 14 residues. V gave up 0 bases and J gave up 4 bases, with 8 bases separating them. Germline lookup yields CDR1 LGHNA and CDR2 YNFKEQ. This chain's CDR3 is CASSQDFGADTQYF. The DNA for the CDR3 is TGTGCCAGCAGCCAAGATTTCGGGGCAGATACGCAGTATTTT.

The rearrangement uses TRBV9 and TRBJ2-5; D is possibly TRBD1 (6 bases). The CDR3 sequence is 16 residues long. Trimming removed 3 bases from V and 1 base from J, with 16 bases in between. Germline V gene lookup returns CDR1 SGDLS and CDR2 YYNGEE. This CDR3 is CASSANGQYFQETQYF. CDR3 DNA sequence: TGTGCCAGCAGCGCCAACGGACAGTACTTCCAAGAGACCCAGTACTTC.

This clone was recorded a few times. J is TRBJ1-1 and V is TRBV18, with a tentative D call TRBD1 (5 bases). The CDR3 is made up of 15 amino acids. Germline CDR1 and CDR2: KGHSH and LQKENI. V was cut by 1 base and J by 4 bases, with 13 bases left in between. The CDR3 region is CASSPLRGLGTEAFF. The DNA for the CDR3 is TGTGCCAGCTCACCACTGCGGGGGTTGGGCACTGAAGCTTTCTTT. The whole variable domain, remainder taken from reference TRBV18 and TRBJ1-1, is NAGVMQNPRHLVRRRGQEARLRCSPMKGHSHVYWYRQLPEEGLKFMVYLQKENIIDESGMPKERFSAEFPKEGPSILRIQQVVRGDSAAYFCASSPLRGLGTEAFFGQGTRLTVV.

V is TRBV11-2 and J is TRBJ2-3; 9 bases fit TRBD2. After removal of 5 bases from V and 7 bases from J, the junction contained 10 bases not matched to a gene. The CDR3 totals 15 residues. Germline V gene sequence: CDR1 SGHAT, CDR2 FQNNGV. CDR3 in DNA: TGTGCCAGCAGCCTGGGCGGGGGGGGCATAAATACGCAGTATTTT. Amino acids: CASSLGGGGINTQYF.

This rearrangement joins TRBV5-4 to TRBJ2-1; D is undetermined. The V end was cut by 3 bases, the J end by 0 bases, with 10 bases between. The CDR3 is 15 residues long. The germline V gene encodes CDR1 SGHNT and CDR2 YYREEE (reference sequence). The DNA for the CDR3 is TGTGCCAGCAGCTATCAACGTAGCTCCTACAATGAGCAGTTCTTC. Translated, it gives CASSYQRSSYNEQFF. Using reference TRBV5-4 and TRBJ2-1 for the parts outside the CDR3, the full variable domain is ETGVTQSPTHLIKTRGQQVTLRCSSQSGHNTVSWYQQALGQGPQFIFQYYREEENGRGNFPPRFSGLQFPNYSSELNVNALELDDSALYLCASSYQRSSYNEQFFGPGTRLTVL.

The chain combines TRBV6-1 with TRBJ1-5; D call uncertain. This CDR3 is built from 17 residues. Trimming left V 3 bases short and J 3 bases short, with 18 bases between. Germline lookup yields CDR1 MNHNS and CDR2 SASEGT. The CDR3 spells CASSDEKFGSLNQPQHF. In DNA form, the CDR3 reads TGTGCCAGCAGTGACGAAAAGTTTGGCAGTCTCAATCAGCCCCAGCATTTT.

V is TRBV7-2 and J is TRBJ2-1; D is perhaps TRBD1 or TRBD2 (5 bases each). The CDR3 contains 15 residues. CDR1 and CDR2 (germline): SGHTA, FQGNSA. The V and J ends lost 5 bases and 2 bases respectively, with 13 bases between them. The DNA for the CDR3 is TGTGCCAGCAGCCCCGGTCCGGGACCCTACAATGAGCAGTTCTTC. Translated, it gives CASSPGPGPYNEQFF. Full variable domain (rest looked up from reference TRBV7-2 and TRBJ2-1): GAGVSQSPSNKVTEKGKDVELRCDPISGHTALYWYRQSLGQGLEFLIYFQGNSAPDKSGLPSDRFSAERTGGSVSTLTIQRTQQEDSAVYLCASSPGPGPYNEQFFGPGTRLTVL.

The chain has TRBV4-1 and TRBJ2-3; TRBD1 or TRBD2 may be the D gene (6 bases each). The V gene lost 3 bases and the J gene lost 4 bases, with 20 bases spanning the gap. The CDR3 has 17 amino acids. Germline V gene data show CDR1 as MGHRA and CDR2 as YSYEKL. As DNA, the CDR3 is TGCGCCAGCAGCCATCTGGTGGGGGGCTTAGGCGCAGATACGCAGTATTTT. Its protein is CASSHLVGGLGADTQYF.

This clone has a single count. The V gene is TRBV11-2, the J gene TRBJ1-3; D gene ambiguous. CDR1 SGHAT and CDR2 FQNNGV come from the germline V gene. Between the trimmed V and J ends, which lost 8 bases and 3 bases, there was a span of 8 bases. This CDR3 region has 12 residues. The CDR3: CASSTGGNTIYF. CDR3 coding DNA: TGTGCCAGCTCTACGGGTGGAAACACCATATATTTT.

The V call is TRBV4-1, the J call TRBJ2-5; D possibly corresponds to TRBD1 (5 bases). Germline loops: CDR1 MGHRA, CDR2 YSYEKL. The CDR3 totals 14 residues. With 4 bases removed from V and 0 bases from J, the gap between germline ends came to 9 bases. This CDR3 reads CASSPPTDQETQYF. In nucleotides, the CDR3 is TGCGCCAGCAGCCCCCCGACAGACCAAGAGACCCAGTACTTC.

The rearrangement links TRBV10-3 to TRBJ2-1; D ambiguous. The germline V and J ends were trimmed by 6 bases and 5 bases, with 11 bases remaining between them. Germline V gene sequence: CDR1 ENHRY, CDR2 SYGVKD. This CDR3 has 13 residues. DNA of the CDR3: TGTGCCATCAGAGTAGAAAATGACAATGAGCAGTTCTTC. It translates to CAIRVENDNEQFF.

J is TRBJ1-2 and V is TRBV30; D is ambiguous. Germline-derived CDR1 and CDR2 are GTSNPN and SVGIG (reference sequence). There are 14 residues in the CDR3. Trimming cost V 6 bases and J 0 bases, with 14 bases left between them. The CDR3 nucleotides are TGTGCCTGTGTAGTGGTGTCGGCTAACTATGGCTACACCTTC. It encodes CACVVVSANYGYTF. Full variable domain (remainder filled in from reference TRBV30 and TRBJ1-2): SQTIHQWPATLVQPVGSPLSLECTVEGTSNPNLYWYRQAAGRGLQLLFYSVGIGQISSEVPQNLSASRPQDRQFILSSKKLLLSDSGFYLCACVVVSANYGYTFGSGTRLTVV.

This chain uses TRBV6-1 with TRBJ1-3; D might be TRBD1 (6 bases). The CDR3 sequence is 14 residues long. CDR1 MNHNS and CDR2 SASEGT come from the germline V gene. The V end was cut by 7 bases, the J end by 4 bases, with 14 bases between. The CDR3 sequence is CASNRWGHGNTIYF. In DNA form, the CDR3 reads TGTGCCAGCAACCGGTGGGGGCACGGAAACACCATATATTTT.

The V and J genes are TRBV27 and TRBJ1-2; 10 bases are a match to TRBD1. The V gene's germline CDR1 is MNHEY and CDR2 SMNVEV (reference sequence). The CDR3 extends over 15 amino acids. After removal of 5 bases from V and 3 bases from J, the junction contained 6 bases not matched to a gene. The CDR3 loop is CASSPETGGDYGYTF. The CDR3, as DNA: TGTGCCAGCAGTCCCGAGACAGGGGGCGACTATGGCTACACCTTC.

This clone has more than one count but fewer than ten. CDR3 nucleotide sequence: TGTGCCAGCAGCTTGGTGAGGGGGAGGAACACTGAAGCTTTCTTT. Its protein product is CASSLVRGRNTEAFF. The genes are TRBV5-5 and TRBJ1-1, with D maybe TRBD1 (6 bases). The length of the CDR3 is 15 residues. Germline CDR1 SGHKS, CDR2 YYEKEE (reference sequence). Trimming took off 0 bases at V and 1 base at J, with 10 bases between the two ends.

The gene calls are TRBV9 and TRBJ1-2, with 8 bases matching TRBD1. The trim removed 0 bases at V and 3 bases at J, leaving 4 bases unmatched. The germline gives CDR1 SGDLS, CDR2 YYNGEE. This CDR3 is built from 15 residues. The CDR3 reads CASSVGTGRDYGYTF. The CDR3 nucleotides are TGTGCCAGCAGCGTAGGGACAGGGAGGGACTATGGCTACACCTTC.

The rearrangement links TRBV5-1 to TRBJ1-6; D gene uncertain. The germline V gene has CDR1 SGHRS and CDR2 YFSETQ. This CDR3 spans 12 amino acids. The V end was cut by 4 bases, the J end by 7 bases, with 6 bases between. Written as DNA, the CDR3 is TGCGCCAGCAGCCCGTTAAATTCACCCCTCCACTTT. Its translation is CASSPLNSPLHF.